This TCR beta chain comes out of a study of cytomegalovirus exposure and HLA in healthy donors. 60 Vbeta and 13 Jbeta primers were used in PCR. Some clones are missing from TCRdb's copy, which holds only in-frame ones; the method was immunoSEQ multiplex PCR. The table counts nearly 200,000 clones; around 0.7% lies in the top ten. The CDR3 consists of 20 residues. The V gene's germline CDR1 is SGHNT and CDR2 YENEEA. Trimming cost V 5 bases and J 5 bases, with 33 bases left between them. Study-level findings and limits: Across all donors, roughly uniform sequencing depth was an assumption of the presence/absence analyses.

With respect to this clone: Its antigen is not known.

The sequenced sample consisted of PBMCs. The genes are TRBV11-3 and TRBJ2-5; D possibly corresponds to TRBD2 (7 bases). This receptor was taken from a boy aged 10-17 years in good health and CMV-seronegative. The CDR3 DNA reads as TGTGCCAGCAGCAAGCCGAAAGATTACGGGGGGCGGGGTATGGGGGAGACCCAGTACTTC. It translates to CASSKPKDYGGRGMGETQYF.